The next 16 T cell receptor beta chains were all read from a single sample in a study of T cell changes during pregnancy in multiple sclerosis. Here immunoSEQ multiplex PCR was the method, and the copy in TCRdb shows in-frame clones only, minus some. The sample yields about 80,000 clones, around 94% seen once. This specimen was peripheral blood, taken in the second trimester of pregnancy. The receptors come from a female donor in good health, enrolled as a control in a pregnancy study.

The V and J genes are TRBV5-6 and TRBJ2-5; TRBD2 aligns across 7 bases. The CDR3 is made up of 15 amino acids. From germline, CDR1 is SGHDT and CDR2 YYEEEE. The V segment lost 1 base and the J segment 2 bases; nucleotides outside the gene matches: 5. The CDR3 DNA follows: TGTGCCAGCAGCTTGATGGGGGGGGGTCAAGAGACCCAGTACTTC. This translates into CASSLMGGGQETQYF.

The V call is TRBV4-1, the J call TRBJ2-2; maybe TRBD1 (5 bases). Per germline, CDR1 MGHRA and CDR2 YSYEKL. The V end lost 6 bases, the J end lost 6 bases, and 14 bases lay between the germline ends. This CDR3 is built from 14 residues. CDR3 in amino acids: CASRAQGGSGELFF. CDR3 nucleotide sequence: TGCGCCAGCAGGGCTCAGGGCGGCTCCGGGGAGCTGTTTTTT.

This chain joins TRBV28 and TRBJ1-3; 8 nucleotides match TRBD1. Germline V lookup: CDR1 MDHEN, CDR2 SYDVKM. J lost 2 bases, V lost 6 bases, and 9 bases had no gene match. The CDR3 totals 16 residues. The CDR3 region is CASSLYSRGPGNTIYF. The CDR3 bases are TGTGCCAGCAGCCTATATTCCAGGGGGCCTGGAAACACCATATATTTT.

The chain carries TRBV4-1 and TRBJ2-7; 9 bases match TRBD1. The CDR3 spans 15 residues. Germline CDR1 MGHRA, CDR2 YSYEKL. V shed 0 bases, J shed 3 bases, and the junction held 3 bases outside the gene matches. The CDR3 DNA reads as TGCGCCAGCAGCCAAGAGGGACAGGGTGGCTACGAGCAGTACTTC. Protein sequence: CASSQEGQGGYEQYF.

This chain links TRBV6-1 with TRBJ2-1; TRBD2 matches at 7 bases. The CDR3 has 14 amino acids. Germline-derived CDR1 and CDR2 are MNHNS and SASEGT. V shed 6 bases and J 0 bases; nucleotides not matched to a gene: 2. CDR3 region: CASRGGSSYNEQFF. CDR3 sequence (DNA): TGTGCCAGCAGGGGCGGGAGCTCCTACAATGAGCAGTTCTTC.

This chain joins TRBV2 and TRBJ1-2, with TRBD1 identical over 7 bases. This CDR3 comprises 13 residues. V shed 4 bases, J shed 6 bases, and the junction held 5 bases outside the gene matches. Germline loops: CDR1 SNHLY, CDR2 FYNNEI. The CDR3 region is CASSGQGSDGYTF. In DNA form, the CDR3 reads TGTGCCAGCAGTGGACAGGGAAGCGATGGCTACACCTTC.

The chain employs TRBV6-1 and TRBJ1-5, with unresolved D. Germline values: CDR1 MNHNS, CDR2 SASEGT. The CDR3 extends over 14 amino acids. V lost 2 bases and J lost 2, with 7 bases in between. CDR3: CASSEMTRNQPQHF. CDR3 nucleotide sequence: TGTGCCAGCAGTGAAATGACTCGCAATCAGCCCCAGCATTTT.

This chain links TRBV28 with TRBJ2-7; the match to TRBD2 covers 15 bases. The CDR3 is made up of 20 amino acids. The junction had 12 bases not matched to a gene; V was cut back by 3 bases and J by 0 bases. The germline gives CDR1 MDHEN, CDR2 SYDVKM. The DNA of the CDR3 is TGTGCCAGCAGTTTCACTTTTCCGGGACTAGCGGGAGGTACCTCCTACGAGCAGTACTTC. It encodes CASSFTFPGLAGGTSYEQYF. The variable domain in full, completed from reference TRBV28 and TRBJ2-7, reads DVKVTQSSRYLVKRTGEKVFLECVQDMDHENMFWYRQDPGLGLRLIYFSYDVKMKEKGDIPEGYSVSREKKERFSLILESASTNQTSMYLCASSFTFPGLAGGTSYEQYFGPGTRLTVT.

This clone appeared once. The chain employs TRBV5-5 and TRBJ1-1; 7 bases are shared with TRBD1. V lost 4 bases to trimming and J lost 2 bases; unmatched junction nucleotides: 14. This CDR3 contains 17 residues. Germline CDR1 and CDR2: SGHKS and YYEKEE (reference sequence). For the CDR3, the DNA is TGTGCCAGCAGCCGCATGGACAGGAAGGTTTACAACACTGAAGCTTTCTTT. It translates to CASSRMDRKVYNTEAFF. Based on the CDR3 plus reference TRBV5-5 and TRBJ1-1, the full variable domain is DAGVTQSPTHLIKTRGQQVTLRCSPISGHKSVSWYQQVLGQGPQFIFQYYEKEERGRGNFPDRFSARQFPNYSSELNVNALLLGDSALYLCASSRMDRKVYNTEAFFGQGTRLTVV.

This rearrangement joins TRBV2 to TRBJ2-7, with 8 bases identical to TRBD1. CDR1 is SNHLY, CDR2 FYNNEI, per germline. J was trimmed by 6 bases and V by 10 bases; bases with no gene match: 5. This CDR3 spans 11 amino acids. For the CDR3, the DNA is TGTGCCACAGGGGGCTATGGCGAGCAGTACTTC. It is translated as CATGGYGEQYF.

This clone was recorded once. V usage is TRBV27 and J usage is TRBJ2-2; 11 bases map to TRBD2. Germline CDR1 MNHEY, CDR2 SMNVEV (reference sequence). Losses at the gene ends were 6 bases for V and 4 bases for J; bases not matched to a gene: 7. The CDR3 length is 16 residues. The CDR3 region has the DNA TGTGCCAGCAGGACATCCGGGACTAGCGGCACCGGGGAGCTGTTTTTT. Its protein is CASRTSGTSGTGELFF.

V usage is TRBV7-9 and J usage is TRBJ2-3; 7 bases map to TRBD1. CDR3 length: 15 residues. With 4 bases clipped from V and 0 bases from J, the junction kept 4 bases outside the gene matches. CDR1 and CDR2 (germline): SEHNR, FQNEAQ (reference sequence). CDR3 coding DNA: TGTGCCAGCAGCTCGGGACAGCTGAGCACAGATACGCAGTATTTT. This translates into CASSSGQLSTDTQYF. Based on the CDR3 plus reference TRBV7-9 and TRBJ2-3, the full variable domain is DTGVSQNPRHKITKRGQNVTFRCDPISEHNRLYWYRQTLGQGPEFLTYFQNEAQLEKSRLLSDRFSAERPKGSFSTLEIQRTEQGDSAMYLCASSSGQLSTDTQYFGPGTRLTVL.

On this clone itself: In the same sample, other DNA sequences code for this CDR3. The rearrangement joins TRBV18 to TRBJ2-5; TRBD1 agrees at 7 bases. The length of the CDR3 is 13 residues. CDR1 and CDR2 from the germline V gene are KGHSH and LQKENI. The V gene end was trimmed by 3 bases and the J gene end by 2 bases; junction bases not matched to a gene: 0. The CDR3 nucleotides are TGTGCCAGCTCACCGGGACAGCAAGAGACCCAGTACTTC. Encoded protein: CASSPGQQETQYF.

The chain employs TRBV7-8 and TRBJ1-1; possibly TRBD1 for D (5 bases). Germline V gene lookup returns CDR1 SGHVS and CDR2 FQNEAQ. This CDR3 contains 13 residues. Trimming left V 6 bases short and J 0 bases short, with 8 bases between. CDR3 nucleotides: TGTGCCAGCAGAGCAGGGATGAACACTGAAGCTTTCTTT. This gives the protein CASRAGMNTEAFF.

The chain links TRBV6-1 to TRBJ2-1, with 12 bases lining up with TRBD2. This CDR3 has 21 amino acids. Germline V gene sequence: CDR1 MNHNS, CDR2 SASEGT. The trim removed 2 bases at V and 10 bases at J, leaving 24 bases unmatched. CDR3: CASSESVAQYFELAGGGEQFF. The CDR3 coding sequence is TGTGCCAGCAGTGAAAGTGTAGCCCAATACTTCGAACTAGCGGGAGGTGGGGAGCAGTTCTTC.

The rearrangement links TRBV28 to TRBJ2-2; 9 bases align to TRBD1. The J segment lost 3 bases and the V segment lost 9 bases, leaving 2 bases of the junction unmatched. The germline gives CDR1 MDHEN, CDR2 SYDVKM. CDR3 size: 13 residues. The CDR3 DNA sequence: TGTGCCAGTAGGACAGGGGACACCGGGGAGCTGTTTTTT. It yields the protein CASRTGDTGELFF.